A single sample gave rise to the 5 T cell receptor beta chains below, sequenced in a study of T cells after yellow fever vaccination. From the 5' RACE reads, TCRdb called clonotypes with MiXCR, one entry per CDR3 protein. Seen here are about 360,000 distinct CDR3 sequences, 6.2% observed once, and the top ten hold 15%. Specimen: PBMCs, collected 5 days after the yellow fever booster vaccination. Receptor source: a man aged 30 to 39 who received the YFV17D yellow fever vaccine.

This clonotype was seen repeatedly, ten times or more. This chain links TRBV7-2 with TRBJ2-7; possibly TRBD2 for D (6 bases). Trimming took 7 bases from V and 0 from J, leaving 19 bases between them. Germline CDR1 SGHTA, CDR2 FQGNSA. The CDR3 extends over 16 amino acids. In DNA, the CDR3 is TGTGCCAGCAAGCTTGGTTTAGCGGATATCTCCTACGAGCAGTACTTC. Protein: CASKLGLADISYEQYF. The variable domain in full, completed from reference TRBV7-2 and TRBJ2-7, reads GAGVSQSPSNKVTEKGKDVELRCDPISGHTALYWYRQSLGQGLEFLIYFQGNSAPDKSGLPSDRFSAERTGGSVSTLTIQRTQQEDSAVYLCASKLGLADISYEQYFGPGTRLTVT.

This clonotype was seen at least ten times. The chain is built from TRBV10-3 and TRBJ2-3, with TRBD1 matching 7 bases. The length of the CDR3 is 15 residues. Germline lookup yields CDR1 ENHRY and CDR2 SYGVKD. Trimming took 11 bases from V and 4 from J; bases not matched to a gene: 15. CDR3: CAVSWRQGEADTQYF. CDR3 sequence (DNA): TGTGCCGTCTCCTGGAGGCAGGGGGAAGCAGATACGCAGTATTTT.

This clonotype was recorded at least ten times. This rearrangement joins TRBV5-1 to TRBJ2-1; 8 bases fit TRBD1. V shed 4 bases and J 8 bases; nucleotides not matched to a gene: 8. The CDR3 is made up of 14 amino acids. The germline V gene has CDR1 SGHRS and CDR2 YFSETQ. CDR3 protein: CASSMTGDRDEQFF. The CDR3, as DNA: TGCGCCAGCAGCATGACAGGGGATAGGGATGAGCAGTTCTTC.

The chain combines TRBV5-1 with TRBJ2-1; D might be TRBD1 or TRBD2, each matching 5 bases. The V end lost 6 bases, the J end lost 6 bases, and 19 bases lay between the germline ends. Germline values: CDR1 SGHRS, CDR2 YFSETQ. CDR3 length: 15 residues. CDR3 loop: CASKDRDGTFNEQFF. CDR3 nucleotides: TGCGCCAGCAAAGACCGGGACGGTACCTTCAATGAGCAGTTCTTC.

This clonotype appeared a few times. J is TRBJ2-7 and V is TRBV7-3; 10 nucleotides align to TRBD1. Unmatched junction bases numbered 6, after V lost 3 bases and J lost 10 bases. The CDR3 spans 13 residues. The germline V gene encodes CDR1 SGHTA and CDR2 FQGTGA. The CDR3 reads CASSLGQGHLQYF. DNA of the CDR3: TGTGCCAGCAGCTTGGGACAGGGGCACCTTCAGTACTTC.